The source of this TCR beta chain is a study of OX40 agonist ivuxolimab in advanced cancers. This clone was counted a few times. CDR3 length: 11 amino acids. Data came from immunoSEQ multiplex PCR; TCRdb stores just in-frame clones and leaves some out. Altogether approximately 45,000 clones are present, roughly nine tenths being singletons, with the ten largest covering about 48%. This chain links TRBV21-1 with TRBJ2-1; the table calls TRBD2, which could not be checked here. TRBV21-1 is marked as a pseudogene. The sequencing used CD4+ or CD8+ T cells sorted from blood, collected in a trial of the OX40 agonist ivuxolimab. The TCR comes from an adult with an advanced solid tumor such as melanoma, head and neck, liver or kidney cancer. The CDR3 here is CASSARLGRLF. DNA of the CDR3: TGTGCCAGCAGCGCTCGACTAGGTCGGCTCTTC.